A selection of T cell receptor beta chains follows, all from one sample in a study of blood T cell repertoires in COVID-19. Some clones are missing from TCRdb's copy, which holds only in-frame ones; the method was immunoSEQ multiplex PCR. Of about 190,000 clones listed, 80% to 85% were seen once; the top ten hold about a fifth. The sample comprised peripheral blood. The receptors here all came from a human donor in a cohort sampled during active COVID-19. Both conserved end residues are part of each CDR3. The D gene is left open where the match is weak. Size is omitted from some rows. Given values are once, few, many or a class for expanded clones.

>.|.|TRBV18|TRBJ2-6
CASSPIGGGANVLTF
TGTGCCAGCTCACCAATCGGAGGTGGGGCCAACGTCCTGACTTTC
>.|TRBD2|TRBV6-1|TRBJ2-3
CASSETTSGGTDTQYF
TGTGCCAGCAGTGAGACGACTAGCGGGGGCACAGATACGCAGTATTTT
>.|.|TRBV27|TRBJ2-1
CASSFWGRRETPFF
TGTGCCAGCAGTTTTTGGGGCAGGCGTGAAACTCCGTTCTTC
>few|.|TRBV19|TRBJ1-2
CASSIWGGGAGYTF
TGTGCCAGTAGTATATGGGGTGGAGGGGCTGGCTACACCTTC
>.|TRBD1|TRBV7-9|TRBJ1-5
CASSGTGGQTRDNQPQHF
TGTGCCAGCAGCGGGACAGGGGGCCAAACAAGGGACAATCAGCCCCAGCATTTT
>.|TRBD2|TRBV5-1|TRBJ2-5
CASSMGLARVSLQETQYF
TGCGCCAGCAGCATGGGACTAGCGCGTGTGTCCCTTCAAGAGACCCAGTACTTC
>.|.|TRBV28|TRBJ1-4
CASSATGGSNEKLFF
TGTGCCAGCAGTGCAACGGGGGGCTCTAATGAAAAACTGTTTTTT
>.|.|TRBV9|TRBJ2-2
CASSVGETGELFF
TGTGCCAGCAGCGTGGGAGAGACCGGGGAGCTGTTTTTT
>.|.|TRBV28|TRBJ2-3
CASSLGLLVRDTQYF
TGTGCCAGCAGTTTAGGACTGCTAGTAAGGGATACGCAGTATTTT
>.|TRBD1|TRBV5-4|TRBJ1-2
CASSLMGRDRDYGYTF
TGTGCCAGCAGCTTGATGGGGAGGGACAGGGACTATGGCTACACCTTC
>once|TRBD1|TRBV19|TRBJ1-2
CASSIQGQGVTAGYTF
TGTGCCAGTAGTATACAGGGACAGGGGGTGACCGCTGGCTACACCTTC
>.|.|TRBV2|TRBJ1-4
CASSDPPDSTTNEKLFF
TGTGCCAGCAGTGATCCGCCAGACTCAACAACTAATGAAAAACTGTTTTTT
>once|TRBD1|TRBV6-5|TRBJ1-2
CASRTQTGPSYGYTF
TGTGCCAGCAGAACGCAGACAGGGCCAAGCTATGGCTACACCTTC
>.|.|TRBV12-3/TRBV12-4|TRBJ2-7
CASSIGRDWEQYF
TGTGCCAGCAGCATCGGGCGGGACTGGGAGCAGTACTTC
>.|.|TRBV19|TRBJ1-5
CASSFDSYQPQHF
TGTGCCAGTAGTTTCGACAGCTATCAGCCCCAGCATTTT
>.|TRBD1|TRBV7-9|TRBJ1-2
CASSLTGGTPGYTF
TGTGCCAGCAGTTTGACAGGGGGAACTCCGGGCTACACCTTC
>.|TRBD1|TRBV29-1|TRBJ2-7
CSVRQGGRGEQYF
TGCAGCGTGCGACAGGGGGGCCGGGGGGAGCAGTACTTC
>.|.|TRBV24-1|TRBJ1-5
CATRSRQDQPQHF
TGTGCCACCAGGTCCCGACAGGATCAGCCCCAGCATTTT
>few|TRBD1|TRBV6-5|TRBJ2-2
CASSRQGVTTGELFF
TGTGCCAGCAGTCGACAGGGGGTGACCACCGGGGAGCTGTTTTTT
>.|.|TRBV9|TRBJ2-3
CASSAGAPLDTQYF
TGTGCCAGCAGCGCCGGAGCTCCCCTAGATACGCAGTATTTT
>.|TRBD2|TRBV18|TRBJ2-3
CASSFVAGEFTDTQYF
TGTGCCAGCTCATTCGTAGCGGGGGAATTCACAGATACGCAGTATTTT
>.|.|TRBV4-1|TRBJ1-1
CASSQSSRNTEAFF
TGCGCCAGCAGCCAAAGTAGTAGGAACACTGAAGCTTTCTTT
>.|TRBD2|TRBV7-6|TRBJ2-5
CASSSGLAGGKETQYF
TGTGCCAGCAGCTCGGGACTAGCGGGAGGGAAAGAGACCCAGTACTTC
>.|TRBD2|TRBV10-3|TRBJ2-3
CAIFGGAGVGRDTQYF
TGTGCCATCTTCGGGGGAGCGGGAGTAGGTAGAGATACGCAGTATTTT
>.|TRBD1|TRBV7-9|TRBJ1-4
CASSLVQGDEKLFF
TGTGCCAGCAGCTTAGTGCAGGGGGATGAAAAACTGTTTTTT
>.|TRBD1|TRBV7-9|TRBJ1-1
CASSFYRTGGFYEAFF
TGTGCCAGCAGCTTCTATCGGACAGGGGGCTTTTATGAAGCTTTCTTT
>.|TRBD1|TRBV2|TRBJ2-5
CASSAGTGGQETQYF
TGTGCCAGCAGCGCCGGGACAGGGGGACAAGAGACCCAGTACTTC
>.|.|TRBV12-3/TRBV12-4|TRBJ1-1
CASSLGSEAFF
TGTGCCAGCAGCCTGGGGAGTGAAGCTTTCTTT
>.|.|TRBV30|TRBJ2-5
CAWSPSSETQYF
TGTGCCTGGAGTCCGTCGTCAGAGACCCAGTACTTC
>.|.|TRBV27|TRBJ1-5
CASSSSSYQPQHF
TGTGCCAGCAGTTCTTCCAGTTATCAGCCCCAGCATTTT
>.|.|TRBV4-1|TRBJ1-4
CASRAQGLEKLFF
TGCGCCAGCCGGGCACAGGGCCTTGAAAAACTGTTTTTT
>.|TRBD1|TRBV7-9|TRBJ2-1
CASRQGSGSYNEQFF
TGTGCCAGCCGACAGGGTTCGGGCTCCTACAATGAGCAGTTCTTC
>.|.|TRBV5-1|TRBJ2-5
CASSPDGGPGETQYF
TGCGCCAGCAGCCCGGACGGGGGGCCAGGAGAGACCCAGTACTTC
>.|.|TRBV28|TRBJ2-6
CASIKKLWGRDFPGANVLTF
TGTGCCAGCATTAAAAAATTGTGGGGCCGTGATTTCCCCGGGGCCAACGTCCTGACTTTC
>.|TRBD1|TRBV19|TRBJ2-3
CASRTGQYTQYF
TGTGCCAGTAGGACGGGACAGTATACGCAGTATTTT
>many|.|TRBV28|TRBJ1-3
CASSSPTSSGNTIYF
TGTGCCAGCAGTTCGCCCACGAGCTCTGGAAACACCATATATTTT
>.|.|TRBV11-2|TRBJ1-2
CASSPDRNYGYTF
TGTGCCAGCAGCCCCGACAGGAATTATGGCTACACCTTC
>once|.|TRBV19|TRBJ2-6
CASTQTRSSGANVLTF
TGTGCCAGTACCCAGACTAGATCTTCTGGGGCCAACGTCCTGACTTTC
>.|.|TRBV7-9|TRBJ1-2
CASSRPVDSHYGYTF
TGTGCCAGCAGCCGCCCGGTGGACAGCCACTATGGCTACACCTTC
>.|.|TRBV28|TRBJ1-2
CASSLIGVIKRGGYTF
TGTGCCAGCAGTTTGATCGGGGTCATTAAGCGTGGTGGCTACACCTTC